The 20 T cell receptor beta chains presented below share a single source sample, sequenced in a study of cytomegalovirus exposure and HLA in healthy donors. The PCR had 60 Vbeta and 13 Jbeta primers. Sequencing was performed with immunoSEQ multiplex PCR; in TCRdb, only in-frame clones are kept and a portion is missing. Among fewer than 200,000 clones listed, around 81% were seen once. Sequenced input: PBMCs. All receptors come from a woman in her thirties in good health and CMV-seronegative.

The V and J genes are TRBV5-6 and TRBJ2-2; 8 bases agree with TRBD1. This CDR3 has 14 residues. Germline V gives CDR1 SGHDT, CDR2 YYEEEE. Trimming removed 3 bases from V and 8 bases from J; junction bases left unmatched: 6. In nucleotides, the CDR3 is TGTGCCAGCAGCTGGGGACAGGTTCGAGGGGAGCTGTTTTTT. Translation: CASSWGQVRGELFF.

Here the CDR3 reads CASSYYRGNYEQYF. DNA of the CDR3: TGTGCCAGCAGTTATTACAGGGGGAACTACGAGCAGTACTTC. The J gene is TRBJ2-7, the V gene TRBV6-5; TRBD1 aligns across 8 bases. The germline V gene encodes CDR1 MNHEY and CDR2 SVGAGI. V shed 3 bases and J 3 bases; nucleotides not matched to a gene: 4. CDR3 size: 14 residues.

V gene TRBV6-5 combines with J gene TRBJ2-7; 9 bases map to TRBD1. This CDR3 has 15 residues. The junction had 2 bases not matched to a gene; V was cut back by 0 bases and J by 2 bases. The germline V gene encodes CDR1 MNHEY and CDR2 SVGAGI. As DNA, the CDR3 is TGTGCCAGCAGTTACTCGGGACAGGGTCCCTACGAGCAGTACTTC. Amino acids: CASSYSGQGPYEQYF.

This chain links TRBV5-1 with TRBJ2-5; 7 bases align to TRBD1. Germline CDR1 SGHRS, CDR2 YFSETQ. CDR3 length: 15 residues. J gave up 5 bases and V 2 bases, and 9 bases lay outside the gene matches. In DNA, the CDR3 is TGCGCCAGCAGCTTTGCAGGGGGAATGGTTGAGACCCAGTACTTC. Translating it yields CASSFAGGMVETQYF.

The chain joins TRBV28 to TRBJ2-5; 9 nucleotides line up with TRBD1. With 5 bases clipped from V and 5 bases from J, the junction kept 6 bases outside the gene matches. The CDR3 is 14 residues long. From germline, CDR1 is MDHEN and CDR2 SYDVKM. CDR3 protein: CASSLPDRGETQYF. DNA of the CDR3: TGTGCCAGCAGTCTGCCCGACAGGGGGGAGACCCAGTACTTC.

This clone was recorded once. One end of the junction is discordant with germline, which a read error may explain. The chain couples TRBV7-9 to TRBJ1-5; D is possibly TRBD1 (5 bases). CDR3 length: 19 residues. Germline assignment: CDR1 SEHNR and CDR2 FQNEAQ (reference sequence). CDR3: CSSSLDWGVGSERNQPQHF. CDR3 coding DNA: TGTTCCAGCAGCTTAGATTGGGGGGTCGGATCCGAGCGCAATCAGCCCCAGCATTTT.

CDR3 DNA: TGTGCCAGCAGTTTATCGGACAGGGGTGACTACGAGCAGTACTTC. It codes for CASSLSDRGDYEQYF. The chain links TRBV27 to TRBJ2-7; 9 bases match TRBD1. Germline CDR1 and CDR2: MNHEY and SMNVEV (reference sequence). There are 15 residues in the CDR3. V lost 0 bases, J lost 3 bases, and 3 bases stayed unmatched.

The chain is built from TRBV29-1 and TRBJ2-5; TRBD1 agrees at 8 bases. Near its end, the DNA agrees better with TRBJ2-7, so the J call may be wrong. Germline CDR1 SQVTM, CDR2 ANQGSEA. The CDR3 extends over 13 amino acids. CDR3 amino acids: CSAFSTGGYEQYF. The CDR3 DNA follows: TGCAGCGCCTTCTCTACAGGGGGCTACGAGCAGTACTTC.

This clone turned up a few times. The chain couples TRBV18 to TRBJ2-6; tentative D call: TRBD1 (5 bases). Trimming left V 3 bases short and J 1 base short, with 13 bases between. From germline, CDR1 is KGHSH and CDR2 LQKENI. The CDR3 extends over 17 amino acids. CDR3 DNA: TGTGCCAGCTCACCGACAGCTGGAATTTCTGGGGCCAACGTCCTGACTTTC. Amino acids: CASSPTAGISGANVLTF.

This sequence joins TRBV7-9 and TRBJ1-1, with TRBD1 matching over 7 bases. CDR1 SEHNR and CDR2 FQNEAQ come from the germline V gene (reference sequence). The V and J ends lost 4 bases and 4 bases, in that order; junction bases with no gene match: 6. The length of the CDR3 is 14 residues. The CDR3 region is CASSSGGLGTEAFF. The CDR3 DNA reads TGTGCCAGCAGCTCAGGGGGGCTTGGCACTGAAGCTTTCTTT.

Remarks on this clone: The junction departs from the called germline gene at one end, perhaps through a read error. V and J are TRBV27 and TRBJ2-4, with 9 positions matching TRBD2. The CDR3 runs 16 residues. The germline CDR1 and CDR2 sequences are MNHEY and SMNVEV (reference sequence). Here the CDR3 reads CASSSPSGIAKNSQYF. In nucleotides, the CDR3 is TGTGCCAGCAGTTCCCCTAGCGGGATAGCCAAAAACAGTCAGTACTTC.

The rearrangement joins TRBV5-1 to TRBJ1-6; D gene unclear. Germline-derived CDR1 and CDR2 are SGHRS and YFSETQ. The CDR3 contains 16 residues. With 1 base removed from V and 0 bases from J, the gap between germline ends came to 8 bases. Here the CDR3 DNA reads TGCGCCAGCAGCTTGAACGGGGACTCCTATAATTCACCCCTCCACTTT. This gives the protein CASSLNGDSYNSPLHF.

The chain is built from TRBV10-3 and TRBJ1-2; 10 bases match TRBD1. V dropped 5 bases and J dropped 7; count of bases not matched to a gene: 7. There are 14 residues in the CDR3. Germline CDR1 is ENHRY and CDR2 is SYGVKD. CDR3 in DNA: TGTGCCATCAGTCCCGGGACAGGGGTGGCTGGCTACACCTTC. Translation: CAISPGTGVAGYTF.

The CDR3 sequence is CATSRAEFLAGGWETQYF. CDR3 coding DNA: TGTGCCACCAGCAGAGCGGAGTTCCTAGCGGGAGGTTGGGAGACCCAGTACTTC. The rearrangement links TRBV15 to TRBJ2-5; 11 positions agree with TRBD2. Germline CDR1 and CDR2: LNHNV and YYDKDF (reference sequence). This CDR3 comprises 18 residues. V lost 1 base and J lost 5; bases outside the gene matches: 12.

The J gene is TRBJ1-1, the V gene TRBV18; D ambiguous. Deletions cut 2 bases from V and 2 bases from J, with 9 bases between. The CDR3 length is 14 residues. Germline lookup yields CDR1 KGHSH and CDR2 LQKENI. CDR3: CASSPEETNTEAFF. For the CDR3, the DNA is TGTGCCAGCTCACCAGAAGAGACTAACACTGAAGCTTTCTTT.

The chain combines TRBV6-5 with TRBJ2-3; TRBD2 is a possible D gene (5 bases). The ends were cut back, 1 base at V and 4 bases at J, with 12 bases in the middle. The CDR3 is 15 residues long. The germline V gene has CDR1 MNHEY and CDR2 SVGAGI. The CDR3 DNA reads TGTGCCAGCAGTTACTGGGCTGGGAGAGCAGATACGCAGTATTTT. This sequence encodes CASSYWAGRADTQYF.

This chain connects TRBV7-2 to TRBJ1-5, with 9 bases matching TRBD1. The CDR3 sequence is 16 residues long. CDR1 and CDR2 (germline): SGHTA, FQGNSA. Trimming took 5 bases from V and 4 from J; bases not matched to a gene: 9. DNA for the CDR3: TGTGCCAGCAGCGCCGGGGACAGGGATTGGAATCAGCCCCAGCATTTT. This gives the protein CASSAGDRDWNQPQHF.

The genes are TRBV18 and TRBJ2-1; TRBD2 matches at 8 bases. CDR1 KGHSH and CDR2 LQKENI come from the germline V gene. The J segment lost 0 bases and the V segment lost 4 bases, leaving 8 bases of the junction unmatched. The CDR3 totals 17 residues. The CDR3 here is CASSRSSGGLSYNEQFF. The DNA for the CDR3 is TGTGCCAGCTCACGCTCAAGCGGGGGCCTCTCCTACAATGAGCAGTTCTTC.

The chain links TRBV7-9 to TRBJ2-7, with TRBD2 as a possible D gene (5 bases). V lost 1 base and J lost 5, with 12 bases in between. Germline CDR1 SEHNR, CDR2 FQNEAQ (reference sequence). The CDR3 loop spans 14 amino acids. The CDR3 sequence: CASSLDLAFHEQYF. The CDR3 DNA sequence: TGTGCCAGCAGCTTAGATCTAGCTTTCCACGAGCAGTACTTC.

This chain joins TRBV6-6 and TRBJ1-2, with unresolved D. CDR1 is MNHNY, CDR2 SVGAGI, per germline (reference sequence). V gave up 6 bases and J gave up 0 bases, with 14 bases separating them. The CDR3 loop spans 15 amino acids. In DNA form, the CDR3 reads TGTGCCAGCAGACTCCGGTCCCTAGCTAACTATGGCTACACCTTC. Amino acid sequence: CASRLRSLANYGYTF.